This T cell receptor (beta chain) was found in a study of blood T cell repertoires in COVID-19 (TCRdb year 2020). About the investigation overall: The collaborator samples originated in the United States, Italy and Spain and spanned the acute and convalescent phases of COVID-19. The dataset comprised deeply sampled blood TCRbeta repertoires from subjects exposed to, actively infected with, or recovered from COVID-19. Samples were obtained from the ongoing ImmuneRACE study (first 160 participants) and from over 1,000 subjects provided by 6 global collaborators. Where HLA class I and class II types were available, the types were taken from metadata supplied by the sample provider, not from assay-based typing. Sample metadata almost always included a de-identified subject ID, COVID-19 status, age in years and sex. The repertoires were made available in a free public database intended to serve as a resource for research on the immune response to SARS-CoV-2. The prospective study material was composed of cDNA or gDNA derived from T cells, B-cell-depleted T cells, or PBMCs.

One collaborating source in Seattle enrolled patients while the patients were actively infected and followed the patients over time throughout the course of disease. Collaborating institutions collected whole blood in K2EDTA tubes following their own protocols. Collaborator samples were shipped for TCRbeta analysis as frozen whole blood, isolated PBMCs, or DNA extracted from either sample type. TCRbeta CDR3 regions were amplified from genomic DNA by means of the immunoSEQ Assay, a bias-controlled multiplex PCR. Per the authors' processing: The number of nucleated cells in each sample was estimated by amplification of reference gene primers within the assay. To quantify the absolute abundance of each unique TCRbeta CDR3 rearrangement, sequence reads were collapsed and filtered. Productive Simpson clonality was computed per sample as the square root of Simpson's diversity index over productive rearrangements. TCRdb took this table from immuneACCESS and kept in-frame rearrangements with V and J called. Such tables lack part of the clones; where checked against another copy, unresolved V genes explain under half of the gap, and the rest is unexplained. The V and J calls and clone size are taken from that table; D and trimming were inferred from the DNA. The sample table records under 200,000 clones; around 85% of these occur just once. The ten top clones hold around 8.4% of the sample.

The research as a whole found: How much clinical and demographic metadata was included differed by source and by participant, and the metadata was provided uncurated.

This clone was seen only a few times. This clone's antigen is unknown. Base qualities are not provided; no much larger clone lies one nucleotide away. CDR1 and CDR2 are drawn from the germline V gene (reference sequence): LGHDT, YNNKEL. V is cut back by 4 bases and J by 5 bases, with 9 bases in the junction unmatched. The CDR3 runs 15 residues from the cysteine to the phenylalanine. Just CDR3 DNA is preserved here, 45 bases in frame from base 1. Input material: peripheral blood. Recombination connected TRBV3-1 (or the pseudogene TRBV3-2) to TRBJ2-7, with 9 bases matching TRBD1. The TCR was taken from a woman of 80 years or more with COVID-19, enrolled during active disease. CDR3 reads: CASSPRDRASHEQYF. The DNA reads as follows: TGTGCCAGCAGCCCCCGGGACAGGGCGTCCCACGAGCAGTACTTC.